This is a list of T cell receptor beta chains from one sample in a study of vaccination and CD4 T cells after COVID-19. These receptors are not linked to any known antigen. From the PCR reads, TCRdb called clonotypes with MiXCR, one entry per CDR3 protein. Of around 14,000 distinct CDR3 sequences listed, roughly 60% are singletons. The sample comprised CD4+ T cells from blood, cultured in vitro. Source of these receptors: a human donor who had recovered from COVID-19. Each CDR3 is given without its conserved first and last residue. Size is stated for part of the rows, as once, few or many counts, or as a class when the clone is expanded.

clone size,V gene,J gene,CDR3 protein
NA,TRBV6-2/TRBV6-3,TRBJ2-5,ASAMAGGGKTQY
NA,TRBV7-9,TRBJ2-6,ASSFGRTRRISGANVLT
NA,TRBV6-1,TRBJ2-7,ASSPGTQNLIYEQY
NA,TRBV6-2/TRBV6-3,TRBJ2-5,ATPPGQETQY
NA,TRBV7-6,TRBJ1-2,ASSLYPGNEGYT
NA,TRBV6-1,TRBJ2-5,ASRRRGETQY
NA,TRBV20-1,TRBJ1-2,SAYNGYT
NA,TRBV7-6,TRBJ2-3,ASSSRATSYTDTQY
NA,TRBV27,TRBJ2-7,ASSLTTNSYEQY
NA,TRBV10-3,TRBJ2-1,AIRASGLWQF
NA,TRBV7-2,TRBJ2-7,ASSSQGASYEQY
few,TRBV6-2/TRBV6-3,TRBJ2-7,ASKPSGISYEQY
NA,TRBV5-6,TRBJ2-1,ASSFTSGRIYNEQF
NA,TRBV12-3/TRBV12-4,TRBJ2-5,ASSLSEETQY
few,TRBV19,TRBJ1-1,ASSAGTWRTEAF
NA,TRBV15,TRBJ1-2,ATSTEPGWGNYGYT
NA,TRBV20-1,TRBJ1-1,SAREGDLNTGAF
once,TRBV6-1,TRBJ2-7,ASTRGDEQY
NA,TRBV20-1,TRBJ2-1,SAPVEGRLPLSYNEQF
NA,TRBV18,TRBJ2-7,ASSPGTGDYEQY
NA,TRBV2,TRBJ2-3,ASSGAGTTSTDTQY
few,TRBV7-2,TRBJ1-5,ASSPGRNQPQH